Listed below are T cell receptor beta chains from one sample, sequenced in a study of siplizumab effects on memory and regulatory T cells. Assay: immunoSEQ multiplex PCR; the TCRdb copy retains only in-frame clones and omits some. The sample shows 50,000 or so clones, about 92% of them seen only once. Sequencing was performed on CD8+ T cells sorted from blood. These receptors came from a human donor in good health. Each CDR3 is given with its conserved first and last residue. A D gene is named only where the DNA matches it firmly. Size is omitted from some rows. Given values are once, few, many or a class for expanded clones.

D gene: -
clone size: few
V gene: TRBV7-2
J gene: TRBJ2-7
CDR3 protein: CASSLGDLDYEQYF
CDR3 DNA: TGTGCCAGCAGCTTAGGTGACTTGGACTACGAGCAGTACTTC

D gene: -
clone size: -
V gene: TRBV19
J gene: TRBJ2-1
CDR3 protein: CASTFDVSSYNEQFF
CDR3 DNA: TGTGCCAGTACTTTCGACGTTAGCTCCTACAATGAGCAGTTCTTC

D gene: -
clone size: -
V gene: TRBV6-5
J gene: TRBJ2-4
CDR3 protein: CASSPHGLRVAIQYF
CDR3 DNA: TGTGCCAGCAGTCCCCACGGACTGAGAGTTGCGATTCAGTACTTC

D gene: -
clone size: few
V gene: TRBV30
J gene: TRBJ1-1
CDR3 protein: CAWSVREGYTEAFF
CDR3 DNA: TGTGCCTGGAGTGTACGGGAGGGCTACACTGAAGCTTTCTTT

D gene: -
clone size: -
V gene: TRBV7-9
J gene: TRBJ1-1
CDR3 protein: CASSTPEAEAFF
CDR3 DNA: TGTGCCAGCAGTACGCCCGAGGCTGAAGCTTTCTTT

D gene: TRBD1
clone size: -
V gene: TRBV5-1
J gene: TRBJ1-4
CDR3 protein: CASSLGRQGVDEKLFF
CDR3 DNA: TGCGCCAGCAGCTTGGGTCGACAGGGGGTTGATGAAAAACTGTTTTTT

D gene: -
clone size: -
V gene: TRBV19
J gene: TRBJ2-2
CDR3 protein: CASTPPASVTGELFF
CDR3 DNA: TGTGCCAGTACCCCCCCAGCGTCAGTCACCGGGGAGCTGTTTTTT

D gene: -
clone size: -
V gene: TRBV13
J gene: TRBJ1-1
CDR3 protein: CASSFRVPEAFF
CDR3 DNA: TGTGCCAGCAGCTTCAGGGTTCCTGAAGCTTTCTTT

D gene: -
clone size: -
V gene: TRBV5-4
J gene: TRBJ1-2
CDR3 protein: CASSSGYVSGYTF
CDR3 DNA: TGTGCCAGCAGCTCAGGTTATGTGAGTGGCTACACCTTC

D gene: -
clone size: -
V gene: TRBV7-9
J gene: TRBJ1-3
CDR3 protein: CASSLGQGESVRNTIYF
CDR3 DNA: TGTGCCAGCAGCTTAGGGCAGGGTGAATCTGTTAGAAACACCATATATTTT

D gene: -
clone size: -
V gene: TRBV18
J gene: TRBJ2-2
CDR3 protein: CASSPLMGPNTGELFF
CDR3 DNA: TGTGCCAGCTCACCCCTGATGGGGCCGAACACCGGGGAGCTGTTTTTT

D gene: TRBD2
clone size: -
V gene: TRBV9
J gene: TRBJ2-1
CDR3 protein: CASSPGLAPNNEQFF
CDR3 DNA: TGTGCCAGCAGCCCCGGACTAGCGCCTAACAATGAGCAGTTCTTC

D gene: -
clone size: -
V gene: TRBV6-5
J gene: TRBJ2-7
CDR3 protein: CASSQYRGDEQYF
CDR3 DNA: TGTGCCAGCAGCCAATACCGCGGGGACGAGCAGTACTTC

D gene: TRBD1
clone size: -
V gene: TRBV7-6
J gene: TRBJ2-1
CDR3 protein: CASSQQGGQGRELAHNEQFF
CDR3 DNA: TGTGCCAGCAGCCAGCAAGGGGGACAGGGGCGGGAGTTAGCCCACAATGAGCAGTTCTTC

D gene: -
clone size: -
V gene: TRBV5-6
J gene: TRBJ1-1
CDR3 protein: CASSLTSANTEAFF
CDR3 DNA: TGTGCCAGCAGCTTGACCTCAGCGAACACTGAAGCTTTCTTT

D gene: -
clone size: once
V gene: TRBV20-1
J gene: TRBJ2-5
CDR3 protein: CSAPRQETQYF
CDR3 DNA: TGCAGTGCGCCTCGTCAAGAGACCCAGTACTTC

D gene: -
clone size: once
V gene: TRBV2
J gene: TRBJ2-7
CDR3 protein: CASSEGGVTYEQYF
CDR3 DNA: TGTGCCAGCAGTGAAGGGGGGGTCACCTACGAGCAGTACTTC

D gene: TRBD1
clone size: -
V gene: TRBV4-2
J gene: TRBJ1-5
CDR3 protein: CASSQERQGSQPQHF
CDR3 DNA: TGTGCCAGCAGCCAAGAAAGACAGGGGAGTCAGCCCCAGCATTTT

D gene: -
clone size: -
V gene: TRBV21-1
J gene: TRBJ2-1
CDR3 protein: CARPRGGENEQFF
CDR3 DNA: TGTGCCCGACCGCGGGGGGGGGAGAATGAGCAGTTCTTC

D gene: -
clone size: -
V gene: TRBV10-2
J gene: TRBJ2-1
CDR3 protein: CACSGSAYNEQFF
CDR3 DNA: TGCGCCTGTAGTGGGTCCGCCTACAATGAGCAGTTCTTC

D gene: -
clone size: -
V gene: TRBV11-3
J gene: TRBJ2-4
CDR3 protein: CASSPSHISKNIQYF
CDR3 DNA: TGTGCCAGCAGCCCGTCTCATATTTCCAAAAACATTCAGTACTTC

D gene: TRBD1
clone size: -
V gene: TRBV5-1
J gene: TRBJ2-1
CDR3 protein: CASSLSPGQGYNEQFF
CDR3 DNA: TGCGCCAGCAGCCTGTCACCGGGACAGGGTTACAATGAGCAGTTCTTC